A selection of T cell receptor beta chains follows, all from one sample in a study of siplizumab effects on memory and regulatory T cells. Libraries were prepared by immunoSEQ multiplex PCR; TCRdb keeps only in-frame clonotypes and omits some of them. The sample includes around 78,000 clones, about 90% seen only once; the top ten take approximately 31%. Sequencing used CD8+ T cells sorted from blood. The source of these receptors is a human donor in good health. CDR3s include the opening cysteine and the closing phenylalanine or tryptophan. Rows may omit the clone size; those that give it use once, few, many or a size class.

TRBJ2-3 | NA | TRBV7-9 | CASSQDRFGTDTQYF
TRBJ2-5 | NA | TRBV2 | CARGTPGQGLGETQYF
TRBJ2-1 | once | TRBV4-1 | CASSQDRDWEQFF
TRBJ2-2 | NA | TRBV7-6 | CASSLEEGVNTGELFF
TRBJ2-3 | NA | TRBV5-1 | CASSLADAGSGSTDTQYF
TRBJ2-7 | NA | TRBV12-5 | CASGLVIGANYEQYF
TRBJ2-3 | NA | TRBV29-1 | CSVSGLAGPPDTQYF
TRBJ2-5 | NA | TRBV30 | CAWSVVGTETQYF
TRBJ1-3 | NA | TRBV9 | CASSVAGRGGNTIYF
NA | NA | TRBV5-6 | CASSLSRGLSYEQYF
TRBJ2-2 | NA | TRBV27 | CASRRTGGAVWELFF
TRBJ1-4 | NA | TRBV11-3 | CASSFTGKLFF
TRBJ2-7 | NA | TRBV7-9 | CASSLDGSYYEQYF
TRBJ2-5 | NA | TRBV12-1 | CASSGTGGGGETQYF
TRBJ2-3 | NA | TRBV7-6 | CASSLVEDRGHEDTQYF